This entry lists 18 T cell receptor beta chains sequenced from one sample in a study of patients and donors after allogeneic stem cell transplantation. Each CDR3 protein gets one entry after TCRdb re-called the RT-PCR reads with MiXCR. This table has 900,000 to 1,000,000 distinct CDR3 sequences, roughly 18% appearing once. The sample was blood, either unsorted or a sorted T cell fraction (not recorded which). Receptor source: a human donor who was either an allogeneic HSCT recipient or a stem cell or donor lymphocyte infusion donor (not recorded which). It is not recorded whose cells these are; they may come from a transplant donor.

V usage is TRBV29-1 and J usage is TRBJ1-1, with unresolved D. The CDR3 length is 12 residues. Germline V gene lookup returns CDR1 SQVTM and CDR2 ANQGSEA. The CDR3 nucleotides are TGCACCGAAATGCAAGATAACACTGAAGCTTTCTTT. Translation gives CTEMQDNTEAFF.

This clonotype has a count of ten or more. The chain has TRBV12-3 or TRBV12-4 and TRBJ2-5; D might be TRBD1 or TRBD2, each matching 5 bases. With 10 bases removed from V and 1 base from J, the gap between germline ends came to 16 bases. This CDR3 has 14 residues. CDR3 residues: CATTPGRFQETQYF. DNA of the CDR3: TGTGCCACCACCCCGGGACGCTTCCAAGAGACCCAGTACTTC.

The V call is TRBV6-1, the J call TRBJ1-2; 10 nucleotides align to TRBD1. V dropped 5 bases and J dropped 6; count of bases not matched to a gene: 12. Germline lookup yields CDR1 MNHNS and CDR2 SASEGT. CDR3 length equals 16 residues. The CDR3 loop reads CASSKYSRGQGNGYTF. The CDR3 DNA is TGTGCCAGCAGTAAATACAGTAGGGGACAGGGGAATGGCTACACCTTC.

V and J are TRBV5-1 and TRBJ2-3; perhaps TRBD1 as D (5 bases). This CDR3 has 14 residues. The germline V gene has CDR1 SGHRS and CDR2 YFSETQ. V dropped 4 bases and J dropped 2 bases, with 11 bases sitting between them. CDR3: CASSEGHATDTQYF. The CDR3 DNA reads TGCGCCAGCAGCGAAGGACACGCCACAGATACGCAGTATTTT.

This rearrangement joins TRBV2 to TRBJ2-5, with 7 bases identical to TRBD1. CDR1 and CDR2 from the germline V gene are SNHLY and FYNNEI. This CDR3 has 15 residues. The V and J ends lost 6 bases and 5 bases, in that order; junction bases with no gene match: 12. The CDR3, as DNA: TGTGCCAGCAGGCTTCTAGTGACAGGGAAGGAGACCCAGTACTTC. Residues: CASRLLVTGKETQYF.

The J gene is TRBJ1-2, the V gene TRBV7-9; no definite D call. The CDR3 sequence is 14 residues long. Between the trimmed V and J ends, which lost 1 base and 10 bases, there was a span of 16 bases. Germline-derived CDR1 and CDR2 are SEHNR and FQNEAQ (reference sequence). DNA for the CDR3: TGTGCCAGCAGCTTAGGCCAGGTCGAAAAGACCTACACCTTC. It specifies CASSLGQVEKTYTF.

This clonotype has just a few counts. Written as DNA, the CDR3 is TGCAGTGCTAGGGGGCCCCAGAAGACTAATTCACCCCTCCACTTT. Translating gives CSARGPQKTNSPLHF. The chain employs TRBV20-1 and TRBJ1-6; perhaps TRBD1 as D (5 bases). V lost 3 bases to trimming and J lost 6 bases, with 15 bases between them. The CDR3 spans 15 residues. CDR1 is DFQATT and CDR2 is SNEGSKA in the germline V gene (reference sequence).

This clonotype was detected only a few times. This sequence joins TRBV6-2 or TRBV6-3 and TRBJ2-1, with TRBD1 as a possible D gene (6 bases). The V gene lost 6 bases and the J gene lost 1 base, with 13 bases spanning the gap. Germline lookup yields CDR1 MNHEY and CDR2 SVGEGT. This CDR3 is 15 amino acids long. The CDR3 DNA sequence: TGTGCCAGCAGACTACAGGGTCGGTCCTACAATGAGCAGTTCTTC. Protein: CASRLQGRSYNEQFF.

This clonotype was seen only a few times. As DNA, the CDR3 is TGTGCCAGCAGCGTTGGTGCGGGGCAAGAGACCCAGTACTTC. Translated, it gives CASSVGAGQETQYF. This chain joins TRBV9 and TRBJ2-5, with D possibly TRBD2 on 6 matching bases. The length of the CDR3 is 14 residues. Germline V gives CDR1 SGDLS, CDR2 YYNGEE. With 2 bases removed from V and 2 bases from J, the gap between germline ends came to 10 bases.

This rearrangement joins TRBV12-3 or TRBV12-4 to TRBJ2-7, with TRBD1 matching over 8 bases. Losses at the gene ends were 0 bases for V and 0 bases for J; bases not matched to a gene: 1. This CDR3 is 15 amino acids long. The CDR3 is CASSLATGGSYEQYF. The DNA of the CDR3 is TGTGCCAGCAGTTTAGCCACAGGGGGCTCCTACGAGCAGTACTTC.

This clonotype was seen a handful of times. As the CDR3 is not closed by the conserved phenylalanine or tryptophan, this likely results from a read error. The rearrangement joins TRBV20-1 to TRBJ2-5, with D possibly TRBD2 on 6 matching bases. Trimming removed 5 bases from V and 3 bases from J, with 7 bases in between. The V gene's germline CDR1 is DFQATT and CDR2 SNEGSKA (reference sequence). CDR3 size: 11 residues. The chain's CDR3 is CSAGGEETQYL. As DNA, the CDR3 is TGCAGTGCTGGCGGGGAAGAGACCCAGTACCTC.

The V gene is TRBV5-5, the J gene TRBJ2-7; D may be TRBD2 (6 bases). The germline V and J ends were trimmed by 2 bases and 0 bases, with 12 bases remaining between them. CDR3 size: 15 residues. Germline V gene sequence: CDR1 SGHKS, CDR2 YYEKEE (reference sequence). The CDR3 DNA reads TGTGCCAGCAGCTTTCTAGCGCTCAGCTCCTACGAGCAGTACTTC. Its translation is CASSFLALSSYEQYF.

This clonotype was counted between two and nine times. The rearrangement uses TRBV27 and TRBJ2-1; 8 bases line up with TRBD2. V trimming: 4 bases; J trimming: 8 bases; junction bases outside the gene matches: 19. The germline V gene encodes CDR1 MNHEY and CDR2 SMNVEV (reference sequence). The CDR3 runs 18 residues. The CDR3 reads CASSSEFDRSGGRYEQFF. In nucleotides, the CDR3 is TGTGCCAGCAGTTCTGAGTTTGATCGTTCGGGAGGGCGTTATGAGCAGTTCTTC.

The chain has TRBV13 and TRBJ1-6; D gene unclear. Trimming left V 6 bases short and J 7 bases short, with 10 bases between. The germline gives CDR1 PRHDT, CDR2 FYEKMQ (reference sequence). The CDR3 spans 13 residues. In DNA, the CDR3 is TGTGCCAGCAGAGCCGGGCTAAATTCACCCCTCCACTTT. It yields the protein CASRAGLNSPLHF. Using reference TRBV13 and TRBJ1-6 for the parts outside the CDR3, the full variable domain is AAGVIQSPRHLIKEKRETATLKCYPIPRHDTVYWYQQGPGQDPQFLISFYEKMQSDKGSIPDRFSAQQFSDYHSELNMSSLELGDSALYFCASRAGLNSPLHFGNGTRLTVT.

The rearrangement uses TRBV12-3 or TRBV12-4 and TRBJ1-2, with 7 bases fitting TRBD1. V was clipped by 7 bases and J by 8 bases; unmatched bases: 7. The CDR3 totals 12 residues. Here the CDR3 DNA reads TGTGCCAGCACCTCGACAGGGCGCGGCTACACCTTC. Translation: CASTSTGRGYTF.

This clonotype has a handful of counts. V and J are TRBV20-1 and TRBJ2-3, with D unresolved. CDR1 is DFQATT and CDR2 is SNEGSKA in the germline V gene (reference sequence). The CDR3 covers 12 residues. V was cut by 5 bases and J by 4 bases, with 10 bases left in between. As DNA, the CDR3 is TGCAGTGCTTGGGATGGAGCAGATACGCAGTATTTT. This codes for CSAWDGADTQYF.

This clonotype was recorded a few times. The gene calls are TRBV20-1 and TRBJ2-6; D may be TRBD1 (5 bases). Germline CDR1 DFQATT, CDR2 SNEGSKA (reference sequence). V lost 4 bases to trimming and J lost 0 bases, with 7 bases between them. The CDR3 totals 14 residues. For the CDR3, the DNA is TGCAGTGCTATTGGGGCCTCTGGGGCCAACGTCCTGACTTTC. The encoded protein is CSAIGASGANVLTF.

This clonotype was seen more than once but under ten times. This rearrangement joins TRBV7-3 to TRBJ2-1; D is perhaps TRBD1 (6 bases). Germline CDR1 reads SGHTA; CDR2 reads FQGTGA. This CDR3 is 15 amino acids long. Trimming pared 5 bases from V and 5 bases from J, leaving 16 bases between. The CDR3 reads CASSPGHNKDNEQFF. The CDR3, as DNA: TGTGCCAGCAGCCCGGGACACAACAAAGACAATGAGCAGTTCTTC. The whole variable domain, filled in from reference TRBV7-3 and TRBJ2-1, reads GAGVSQTPSNKVTEKGKYVELRCDPISGHTALYWYRQSLGQGPEFLIYFQGTGAADDSGLPNDRFFAVRPEGSVSTLKIQRTERGDSAVYLCASSPGHNKDNEQFFGPGTRLTVL.